The 8 T cell receptor beta chains below come from one sample, sequenced in a study of cytomegalovirus exposure and HLA in healthy donors. The study ran its PCR with 60 Vbeta and 13 Jbeta primers. Sequencing used immunoSEQ multiplex PCR; TCRdb keeps in-frame clones, though not all of them. This table holds 130,000 to 150,000 clones, about 72% found once. The material sequenced was PBMCs. The receptors were gathered from a middle-aged man in good health and CMV-seronegative.

This clone was detected once. The gene calls are TRBV12-5 and TRBJ2-7, with TRBD1 identical over 8 bases. This CDR3 comprises 15 residues. J was trimmed by 2 bases and V by 0 bases; bases with no gene match: 3. Per the germline V gene, CDR1 is LGHNT and CDR2 is FRNRAP. The CDR3 is CASGLVLTGAYEQYF. The CDR3 nucleotides are TGTGCTAGTGGTTTGGTACTGACAGGGGCCTACGAGCAGTACTTC.

V is TRBV7-9 and J is TRBJ2-2; TRBD1 matches 11 bases. Germline assignment: CDR1 SEHNR and CDR2 FQNEAQ (reference sequence). V shed 8 bases, J shed 6 bases, and the junction held 5 bases outside the gene matches. CDR3 length equals 14 residues. CDR3 sequence reads: CASEGQGEAGELFF. The CDR3 coding sequence is TGTGCCAGCGAGGGACAGGGGGAGGCCGGGGAGCTGTTTTTT.

The chain links TRBV2 to TRBJ2-7; 12 nucleotides match TRBD1. CDR3 size: 16 residues. Losses at the gene ends were 3 bases for V and 3 bases for J; bases not matched to a gene: 6. Germline CDR1 reads SNHLY; CDR2 reads FYNNEI. The CDR3 region has the DNA TGTGCCAGCAGTGATGTGGGGACAGGGGGCTTCTACGAGCAGTACTTC. It is translated as CASSDVGTGGFYEQYF.

The V and J genes are TRBV5-1 and TRBJ1-5; D uncertain. Trimming took 0 bases from V and 0 from J, leaving 13 bases between them. Germline-derived CDR1 and CDR2 are SGHRS and YFSETQ. The CDR3 totals 17 residues. The CDR3, as DNA: TGCGCCAGCAGCTTGGCCGACATTCTGTATAGCAATCAGCCCCAGCATTTT. The encoded protein is CASSLADILYSNQPQHF.

Points on this clone: At one boundary the junction diverges from the germline segment, which might be a read error. The chain links TRBV25-1 to TRBJ1-1; D remains unclear. In germline, CDR1 is MGHDK, CDR2 SYGVNS. The CDR3 has 14 residues. CDR3 sequence reads: CASRESRSGTEAFF. In nucleotides, the CDR3 is TGTGCCAGCAGGGAATCTCGAAGCGGCACTGAAGCTTTCTTT.

The chain links TRBV5-1 to TRBJ1-2, with unresolved D. CDR3 length: 14 amino acids. V shed 4 bases and J shed 7 bases, with 17 bases lying between them. CDR1 is SGHRS, CDR2 YFSETQ, per germline. The CDR3 sequence is CASSSASGVGGYTF. DNA for the CDR3: TGCGCCAGCAGCAGCGCCTCCGGGGTTGGTGGCTACACCTTC.

The chain recombines TRBV2 with TRBJ1-2; TRBD1 might be the D (5 bases). The CDR3 extends over 12 amino acids. Trimming pared 9 bases from V and 6 bases from J, leaving 14 bases between. The germline V gene encodes CDR1 SNHLY and CDR2 FYNNEI. The CDR3 sequence: CARGRTLDGYTF. The CDR3 coding sequence is TGTGCCAGGGGTCGGACATTAGATGGCTACACCTTC.

The rearrangement uses TRBV19 and TRBJ2-3; D might be TRBD1 (6 bases). This CDR3 has 16 residues. Looked up from germline, CDR1 is LNHDA and CDR2 is SQIVND (reference sequence). V was pared by 5 bases and J by 1 base, with 16 bases between. The chain's CDR3 is CASSGRKQGGTDTQYF. In nucleotides, the CDR3 is TGTGCCAGTAGTGGCCGAAAACAGGGCGGCACAGATACGCAGTATTTT.